A selection of T cell receptor beta chains follows, all from one sample in a study of T cells expressing NK-cell markers. TCRdb re-analyzed the 5' RACE reads; it lists each CDR3 protein once, without DNA. Recorded here are tens of thousands of distinct CDR3 sequences; the top ten clones represent 60%. The sample consisted of blood T cells: a sorted CD56 or NKG2C T cell subset, CD4+ or CD8+ T cells, or bulk PBMC T cells (not recorded which). All receptors come from a woman between 18 and 69 years old in good health. The CDR3 runs from the conserved cysteine through the conserved F or W.

TRBV20-1	TRBJ1-1	CSARGPSKDTEAFF
TRBV14	TRBJ2-1	CASSQFSGNYNEQFF
TRBV20-1	TRBJ2-1	CSAPLGGFSYNEQFF
TRBV9	TRBJ2-7	CASSGMGGSYEQYF
TRBV12-3/TRBV12-4	TRBJ1-1	CASSTFEDSNTEAFF
TRBV11-3	TRBJ2-5	CASSSGLAGGRGSRETQYF
TRBV7-9	TRBJ2-4	CASSPTKRNIQYF
TRBV5-1	TRBJ1-6	CASSQTNENSYNSPLHF
TRBV7-9	TRBJ2-7	CASSLAGPTYEQYF
TRBV29-1	TRBJ2-7	CSVVTRASYEQYF
TRBV12-3/TRBV12-4	TRBJ1-3	CASSGTRQGNTIYF
TRBV12-3/TRBV12-4	TRBJ2-6	CASSTGRQGIGANVLTF
TRBV15	TRBJ2-3	CATQRSLSTDTQYF
TRBV7-6	TRBJ1-1	CASSLSTTEAFF
TRBV18	TRBJ1-5	CASSADRMNSNQPQHF
TRBV6-1	TRBJ1-4	CASSEAVTPTGPDEKLFF
TRBV7-2	TRBJ2-7	CASSLAGLIKIDEQYF
TRBV5-1	TRBJ1-6	CASSRDGFFSYNSPLHF
TRBV7-3	TRBJ1-3	CASSLQGAGNTIYF
TRBV7-2	TRBJ2-4	CASSPTRDGTQYF
TRBV6-1	TRBJ1-4	CASSETGENEKLFF
TRBV10-3	TRBJ1-1	CAISESDGNTEAFF
TRBV6-5	TRBJ1-3	CASSYSIVPNISGNTIYF
TRBV7-6	TRBJ1-1	CASSLVQGGDTEAFF
TRBV9	TRBJ2-7	CASSVGGRLDEQYF
TRBV5-1	TRBJ1-1	CASSSGKNTEAFF
TRBV2	TRBJ2-3	CASSLTTFIDTQYF
TRBV25-1	TRBJ1-1	CASSARDTEAFF
TRBV2	TRBJ2-6	CASSTRTSGGSHSGANVLTF
TRBV7-6	TRBJ1-2	CASSLGVSGDYGYTF
TRBV15	TRBJ2-3	CATSRARGGTDTQYF
TRBV4-1	TRBJ2-1	CASSQAIASDEQFF
TRBV9	TRBJ2-7	CASSPRTGSTSGRPYEQYF
TRBV29-1	TRBJ2-4	CSVAGTKNIQYF
TRBV7-9	TRBJ2-7	CASKLAEPYEQYF
TRBV12-3/TRBV12-4	TRBJ2-2	CASSMTANTGELFF
TRBV24-1	TRBJ2-3	CATSDRPGLGDTQYF
TRBV7-9	TRBJ2-1	CASSPIPGELYNEQFF
TRBV7-9	TRBJ2-3	CASSRTSTDTQYF
TRBV2	TRBJ2-1	CASSDTGTWDNEQFF
TRBV5-1	TRBJ1-3	CASSPDNSGNTIYF
TRBV6-1	TRBJ2-1	CASTPSGTVNEQFF